This section outlines one TCR beta chain sequence together with its context. This specimen belongs to a study of blood T cell repertoires in COVID-19. Study-level background: The United States, Italy and Spain provided the acute and convalescent COVID-19 samples. The analysed material was cDNA or gDNA that came from T cells, B-cell-depleted T cells, or PBMCs.

Here immunoSEQ multiplex PCR was the method, and the copy in TCRdb shows in-frame clones only, minus some. This sample has around 260,000 clones, with 75% to 90% found just once. The CDR3 extends over 15 amino acids. In germline, CDR1 is LNHDA, CDR2 SQIVND (reference sequence). With 3 bases clipped from V and 2 bases from J, the junction kept 4 bases outside the gene matches. Source material: peripheral blood. This clonotype was sampled from a man in his thirties or forties with active or convalescent COVID-19. This rearrangement joins TRBV19 to TRBJ2-7; 10 bases agree with TRBD1. CDR3 sequence (DNA): TGTGCCAGTAGTATCGGACAGGGGGGAACCTACGAGCAGTACTTC. Its protein product is CASSIGQGGTYEQYF.